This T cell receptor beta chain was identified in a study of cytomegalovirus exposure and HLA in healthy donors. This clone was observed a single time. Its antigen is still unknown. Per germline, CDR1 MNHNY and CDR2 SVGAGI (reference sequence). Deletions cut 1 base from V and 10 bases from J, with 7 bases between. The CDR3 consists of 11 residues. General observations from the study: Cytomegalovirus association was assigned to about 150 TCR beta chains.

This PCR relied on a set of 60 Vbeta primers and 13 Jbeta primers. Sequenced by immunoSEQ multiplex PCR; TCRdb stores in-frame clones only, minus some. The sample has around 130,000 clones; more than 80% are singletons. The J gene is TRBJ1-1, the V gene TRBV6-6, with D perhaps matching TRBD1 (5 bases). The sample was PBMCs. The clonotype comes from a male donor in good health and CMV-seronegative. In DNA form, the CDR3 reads TGTGCCAGCAGTTACTTGGGGGGAGCTTTCTTT. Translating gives CASSYLGGAFF.